This T cell receptor beta chain was recorded in a study of tumor and adjacent non-tumor tissue in lung cancer. Three rounds of nested PCR, following a modified ARM-PCR protocol, produced the TCRbeta library. TCRdb re-derived calls from the multiplex PCR reads in MiXCR, one entry per CDR3 protein. The sample carries roughly 75,000 distinct CDR3 sequences, 70% to 90% recorded once. This sample's RNA came from whole unsorted tissue. This non-tumor lung sample came from over 3 cm beyond the tumor edge. This CDR3 has 15 amino acids. The germline CDR1 and CDR2 sequences are DFQATT and SNEGSKA (reference sequence). Trimming took 5 bases from V and 7 from J; bases not matched to a gene: 11. This clonotype qualifies as large.

The source material was distant non-tumor lung tissue. The source of this sequence is a man between 60 and 75 years old with non-small cell lung cancer. This chain uses TRBV20-1 with TRBJ2-1, with 10 bases aligning to TRBD2. As DNA, the CDR3 is TGCAGTGCTGACTCAGCGGGGGGGCCGTGGAATGAGCAGTTCTTC. Its protein product is CSADSAGGPWNEQFF.